This TCR beta chain stems from a study of identical twins. A single record per CDR3 protein comes from TCRdb applying MiXCR to the 5' RACE reads. Of about 730,000 distinct CDR3 sequences listed, 21% were seen once; the top ten hold around 4.5%. Between the trimmed V and J ends, which lost 7 bases and 8 bases, there was a span of 9 bases. This CDR3 is 11 amino acids long. Details on this clonotype: This sequence may be a read error, since a much larger clone differs from it by one base.

The data were also submitted as part of a second study, on T cells expressing NK-cell markers.

The receptor comes from a young woman in good health. The V and J genes are TRBV12-3 or TRBV12-4 and TRBJ2-1; D is perhaps TRBD2 (5 bases). The sequenced sample consisted of PBMCs. Written as DNA, the CDR3 is TGTGCCAGCACCCTGAGGGATGAGCAGTTCTTC. Translated: CASTLRDEQFF.